This entry describes one T cell receptor (beta chain). Its antigen remains undetermined. No base-level quality is on record; no much larger clone is a single base apart. Each PCR received spiked-in synthetic TCR analog templates so that absolute template abundance could be estimated from read counts. The immunoSEQ assay used bias-controlled V and J gene primers to amplify TCRbeta CDR3 regions from genomic DNA. Sequencing of rearranged TCRbeta segments was performed at approximately 20X coverage. Per the original workflow: Sequencing errors were corrected by clustering and CDR3s were annotated against IMGT to assign V, D and J genes. Only productive TCRbeta rearrangements were used in downstream analyses, excluding out-of-frame or stop-codon sequences. Clonality was computed as one minus Shannon entropy normalized by the log of the number of unique productive sequences. Fisher's exact test with Benjamini-Hochberg correction, using a cutoff of adjusted p below 0.01, was how clones that differed between time points or between blood and tumor were identified. TCRdb took this table from immuneACCESS and kept in-frame rearrangements with V and J called. Such tables lack part of the clones; where checked against another copy, unresolved V genes explain under half of the gap, and the rest is unexplained. The V and J calls and clone size come from that table; D and trimming were worked out from the DNA. The sample table lists roughly 130,000 clones, roughly 80% of them with a count of one. The ten most abundant clones make up around 3.2% of the sample.

The time point label, as the study defines it: pretreatment peripheral blood. The cohort included about 29 patients with locally advanced or metastatic urothelial carcinoma who were treated at Memorial Sloan Kettering on a trial protocol. Peripheral blood mononuclear cells were collected pretreatment and during treatment, with between 1 and 8 total time points per patient. The Qiagen DNeasy Blood extraction kit was used to purify genomic DNA from total PBMCs and tumor samples. PBMCs were collected pretreatment and during treatment, and were isolated and stored as previously described. This sample was included in a study of PD-L1 blockade in urothelial cancer (dated by TCRdb to about 2017). Regarding the study in general: All patients started therapy around 2014 and received atezolizumab 1,200 mg intravenously every 3 weeks. Durable clinical benefit was achieved by nine patients but not by the remaining 20. An exploratory multi-omic analysis was conducted of the somatic, immune and clinical correlates of response to PD-L1 blockade with atezolizumab in urothelial cancer. Progression-free survival longer than 6 months counted as durable clinical benefit, and TCR features were additionally tested against both progression-free and overall survival. In the same patients who had TCR sequencing, pretreatment tumors also underwent whole exome sequencing and RNA sequencing. Pretreatment tumor samples and matched peripheral blood, collected serially before and after atezolizumab treatment, underwent TCR sequencing. An ECOG performance status of 0 or 1 was recorded for the patients, and 0 to 3 prior chemotherapy regimens had been received by the patients. Approximately 30 patients had pretreatment blood TCR-seq, approximately 24 had at least one posttreatment blood collection, and approximately 24 had tumor TCR-seq. Blood samples gave a median of roughly 150,000 T cells and approximately 81,000 unique TCRs, with a median clonality of approximately 0.08. Blood samples were analyzed at 3 weeks after treatment start (second dose) and at 6 weeks after treatment start. About 85% of the roughly 29 patients were identified as males with urothelial cancer of bladder origin, and a prior smoking history was reported by 18 of 29 patients. Here is what the overall study found, with its caveats: Because the sample size was small (n ≈ 27) and many exploratory analyses were performed, the results are intended to be hypothesis-generating. A pretreatment peripheral blood TCR clonality below the median was linked to improved progression-free and overall survival. Among patients with durable benefit, tumor-associated TCR clones showed greater expansion in peripheral blood 3 weeks after treatment started (n ≈ 23, p = 0.022).

Sequences SEHNR (CDR1) and FQNEAQ (CDR2) are obtained from the germline V gene (reference sequence). From its cysteine to its phenylalanine, the CDR3 spans 13 amino acids. Of the read, only the CDR3 DNA is kept; its 39 bases are in frame from base 1. Trimming costs V 7 bases and J 0 bases, and their ends lie 9 bases apart. The TCR originated in a man between 45 and 60 years old with urothelial cancer. The rearrangement joined TRBV7-9 to TRBJ1-2; no D segment can be confidently identified. Sequenced material: PBMCs, taken around atezolizumab (anti-PD-L1) treatment. The DNA is TGTGCCAGCACAGGCCGAGCTAACTATGGCTACACCTTC. The encoded protein is CASTGRANYGYTF.